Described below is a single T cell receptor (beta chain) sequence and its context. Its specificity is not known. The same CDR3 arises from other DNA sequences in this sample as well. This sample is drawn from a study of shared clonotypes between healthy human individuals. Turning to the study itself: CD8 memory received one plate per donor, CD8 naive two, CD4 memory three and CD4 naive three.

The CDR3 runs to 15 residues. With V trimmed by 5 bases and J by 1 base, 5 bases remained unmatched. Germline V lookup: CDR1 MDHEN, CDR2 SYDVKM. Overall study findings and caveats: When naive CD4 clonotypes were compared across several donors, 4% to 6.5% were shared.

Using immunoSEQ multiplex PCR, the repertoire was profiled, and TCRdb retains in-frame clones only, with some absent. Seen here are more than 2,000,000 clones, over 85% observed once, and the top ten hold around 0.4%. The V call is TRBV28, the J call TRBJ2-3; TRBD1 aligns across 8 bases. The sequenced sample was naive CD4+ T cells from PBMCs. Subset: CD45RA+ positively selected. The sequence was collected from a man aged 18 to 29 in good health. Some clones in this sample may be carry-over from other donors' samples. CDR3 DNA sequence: TGTGCCAGCAGTAGCCCGGGACAGGGCACAGATACGCAGTATTTT. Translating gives CASSSPGQGTDTQYF.